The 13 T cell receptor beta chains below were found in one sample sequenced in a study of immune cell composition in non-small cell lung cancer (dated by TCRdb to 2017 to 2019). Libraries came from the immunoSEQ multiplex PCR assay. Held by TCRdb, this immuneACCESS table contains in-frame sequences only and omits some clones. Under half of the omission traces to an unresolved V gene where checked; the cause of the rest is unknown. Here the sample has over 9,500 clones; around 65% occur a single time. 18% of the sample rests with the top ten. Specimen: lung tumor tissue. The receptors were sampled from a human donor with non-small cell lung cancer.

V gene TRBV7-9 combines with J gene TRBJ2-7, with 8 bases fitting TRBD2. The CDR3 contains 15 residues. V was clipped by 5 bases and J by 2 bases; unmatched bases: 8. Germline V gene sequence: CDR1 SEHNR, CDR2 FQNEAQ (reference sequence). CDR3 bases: TGTGCCAGCAGCCCTTTAGCGGGATTCCCCTACGAGCAGTACTTC. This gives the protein CASSPLAGFPYEQYF.

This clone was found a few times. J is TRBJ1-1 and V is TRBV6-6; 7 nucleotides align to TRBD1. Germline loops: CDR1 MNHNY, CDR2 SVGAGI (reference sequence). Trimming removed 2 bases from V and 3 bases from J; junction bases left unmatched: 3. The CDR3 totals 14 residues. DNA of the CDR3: TGTGCCAGCAGTTACGGGCAGGGGGACACTGAAGCTTTCTTT. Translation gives CASSYGQGDTEAFF.

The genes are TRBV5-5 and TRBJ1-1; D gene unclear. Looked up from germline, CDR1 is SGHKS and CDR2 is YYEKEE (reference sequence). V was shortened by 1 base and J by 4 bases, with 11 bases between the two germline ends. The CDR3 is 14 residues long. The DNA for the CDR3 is TGTGCCAGCAGCTTGTGGGAGGGAGGCACTGAAGCTTTCTTT. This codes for CASSLWEGGTEAFF.

The CDR3 coding sequence is TGTGCCAGCAGCCTCGGACCATCGACTAGGCAGTACTTC. It is translated as CASSLGPSTRQYF. The chain employs TRBV7-9 and TRBJ2-7; maybe TRBD2 (6 bases). The CDR3 has 13 residues. Trimming stripped 5 bases from V and 9 bases from J, with 17 bases between. The germline gives CDR1 SEHNR, CDR2 FQNEAQ (reference sequence).

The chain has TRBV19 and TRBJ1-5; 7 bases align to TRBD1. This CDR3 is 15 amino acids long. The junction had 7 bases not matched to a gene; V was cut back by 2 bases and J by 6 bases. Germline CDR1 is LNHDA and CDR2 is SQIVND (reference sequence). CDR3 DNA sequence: TGTGCCAGTAGTATAATTCACAGGGGTACTCAGCCCCAGCATTTT. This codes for CASSIIHRGTQPQHF. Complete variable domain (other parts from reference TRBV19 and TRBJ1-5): DGGITQSPKYLFRKEGQNVTLSCEQNLNHDAMYWYRQDPGQGLRLIYYSQIVNDFQKGDIAEGYSVSREKKESFPLTVTSAQKNPTAFYLCASSIIHRGTQPQHFGDGTRLSIL.

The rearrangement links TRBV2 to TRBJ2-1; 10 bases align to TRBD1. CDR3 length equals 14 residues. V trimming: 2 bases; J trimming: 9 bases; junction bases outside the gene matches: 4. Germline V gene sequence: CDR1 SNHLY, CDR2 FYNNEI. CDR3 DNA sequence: TGTGCCAGCAGTGAAAGGACAGGGGGAGGTGAGCAGTTCTTC. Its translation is CASSERTGGGEQFF.

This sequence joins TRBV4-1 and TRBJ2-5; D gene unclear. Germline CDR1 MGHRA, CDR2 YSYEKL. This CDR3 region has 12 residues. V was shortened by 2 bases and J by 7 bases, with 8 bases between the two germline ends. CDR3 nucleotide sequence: TGCGCCAGCAGCCAATTGTCCGGGACCCAGTACTTC. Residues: CASSQLSGTQYF.

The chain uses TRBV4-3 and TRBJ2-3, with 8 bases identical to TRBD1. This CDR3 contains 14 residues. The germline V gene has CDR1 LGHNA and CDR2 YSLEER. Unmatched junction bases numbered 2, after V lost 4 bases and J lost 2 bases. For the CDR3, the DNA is TGCGCCAGCAGCCGGGGACAGGTCACAGATACGCAGTATTTT. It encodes CASSRGQVTDTQYF.

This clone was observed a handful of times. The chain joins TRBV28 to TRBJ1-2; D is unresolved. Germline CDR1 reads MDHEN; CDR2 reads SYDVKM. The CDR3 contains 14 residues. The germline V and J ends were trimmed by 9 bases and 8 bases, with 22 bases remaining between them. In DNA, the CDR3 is TGTGCCAGTGAATCCGGGTCCCCAGTTTACGGCTACACCTTC. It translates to CASESGSPVYGYTF.

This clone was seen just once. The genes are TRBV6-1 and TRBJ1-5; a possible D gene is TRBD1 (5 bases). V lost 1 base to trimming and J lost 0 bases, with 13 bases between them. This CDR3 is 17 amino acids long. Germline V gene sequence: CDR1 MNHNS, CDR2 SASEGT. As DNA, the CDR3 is TGTGCCAGCAGTGAAGTTTACGGGGGGTATAGCAATCAGCCCCAGCATTTT. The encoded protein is CASSEVYGGYSNQPQHF.

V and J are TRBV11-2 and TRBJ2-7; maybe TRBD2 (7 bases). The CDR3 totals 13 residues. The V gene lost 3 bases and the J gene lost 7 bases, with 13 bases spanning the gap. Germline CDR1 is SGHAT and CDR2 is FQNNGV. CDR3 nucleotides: TGTGCCAGCAGCTTGGGGGGGGCTCGGGAGCAGTACTTC. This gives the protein CASSLGGAREQYF.

For the CDR3, the DNA is TGTGCCAGCGGCGGGCGGTTGGGGGAGCAGTACTTC. It encodes CASGGRLGEQYF. The chain carries TRBV6-5 and TRBJ2-7; possible D gene TRBD2, 5 bases. There are 12 residues in the CDR3. Germline CDR1 MNHEY, CDR2 SVGAGI. The V end lost 8 bases, the J end lost 7 bases, and 15 bases lay between the germline ends.

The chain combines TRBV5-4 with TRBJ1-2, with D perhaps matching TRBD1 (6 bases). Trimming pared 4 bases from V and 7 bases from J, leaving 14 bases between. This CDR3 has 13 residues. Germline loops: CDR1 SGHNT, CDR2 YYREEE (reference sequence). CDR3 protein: CASSIQGYGGYTF. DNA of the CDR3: TGTGCCAGCAGCATACAGGGCTACGGTGGCTACACCTTC.